This record covers a single TCR beta chain. The CDR3 extends over 16 amino acids. V shed 3 bases, J shed 4 bases, and the junction held 11 bases outside the gene matches. Germline CDR1 reads SGHRS; CDR2 reads YFSETQ. The data were taken from a study of T cell changes during pregnancy in multiple sclerosis. TCRdb's copy holds only in-frame clones and misses some; the assay was immunoSEQ multiplex PCR. This table holds more than 65,000 clones, 75% to 95% found once. The sequenced sample was peripheral blood, obtained in the first trimester of pregnancy. J is TRBJ1-2 and V is TRBV5-1, with 8 bases fitting TRBD1. The sequence came from a female donor with multiple sclerosis, enrolled in a pregnancy study. The CDR3 is CASSSNLGQGAYGYTF. DNA for the CDR3: TGCGCCAGCAGCTCTAACCTCGGACAGGGAGCCTATGGCTACACCTTC. The full variable domain, completed using reference TRBV5-1 and TRBJ1-2, is KAGVTQTPRYLIKTRGQQVTLSCSPISGHRSVSWYQQTPGQGLQFLFEYFSETQRNKGNFPGRFSGRQFSNSRSEMNVSTLELGDSALYLCASSSNLGQGAYGYTFGSGTRLTVV.